The clone carrying this T cell receptor beta chain was seen a handful of times. This entry comes from a study of early T cells in non-severe SARS-CoV-2 infection. Whole-study context: Bulk RNA taken from unsorted whole blood was sequenced, leaving chains unpaired.

Individually, cDNA molecules had unique molecular identifiers attached to them. MiXCR, applied by TCRdb to the 5' RACE reads, yields one record per CDR3 protein. The table includes around 100,000 distinct CDR3 sequences, approximately 16% detected once. V lost 7 bases to trimming and J lost 8 bases; unmatched junction nucleotides: 12. The CDR3 extends over 17 amino acids. This TCR came from an adult who was a healthcare worker with PCR-confirmed SARS-CoV-2 infection or an uninfected control (not recorded which). Sequencing was performed on whole blood. This sequence joins TRBV12-3 or TRBV12-4 and TRBJ2-1; 15 bases are shared with TRBD2. The CDR3 DNA is TGTGCCAGCACCAATTACCCCTGGACTAGCGGGAGGGATGAGCAGTTCTTC. Translation gives CASTNYPWTSGRDEQFF.